This T cell receptor beta chain derives from a study of cytomegalovirus exposure and HLA in healthy donors (TCRdb year 2017). Context from the whole study: According to an earlier analysis of several hundred of the donors, about 170 million T cells yielded some 110 million unique TCR beta sequences and 276 Gb of sequence data. Donor age, sex, ethnicity and CMV serostatus were collected together with the repertoire data. Because of strong linkage in the cohort, roughly five DR-DQ haplotypes were treated as single units for association and clustering. To predict cytomegalovirus infection status, the study brought together high-throughput TCR immunosequencing, statistical association of individual TCRs with disease status, and machine learning. An earlier analysis of some 500 of the donors used high-throughput TCR beta sequencing to judge whether each TCR beta V gene segment behaved as functional or pseudogenic. The later analysis used no new phenotypic data to find candidate immune exposures, relying instead on TCR beta sequences and their occurrence across donors. Typing coverage varied by locus: roughly 620-640 donors for A, B, C, DRB1 and DQB1; about 520 for DQA1; approximately 610 for DPA1; 400 to 480 for DPB1. On average, around 240,000 unique TCR beta nucleotide sequences were sequenced per donor among some 430 genotyped donors of the cohort, with roughly 20% of those sequences being non-productive. The genetic ancestry cluster associated with self-reported Caucasian donors included roughly 84% of the roughly 400 genotyped donors. In addition to the first cohort of roughly 670 subjects, a separate validation cohort of 130 or so different subjects was used. All discovery cohort repertoires had been generated using a single sequencing platform. Genome-wide SNP genotypes for about three fifths of the roughly 670 donors were used in a later genetic analysis, which treated that subset as a discovery cohort. A later analysis re-examined previously published TCR beta repertoires from about 700 donors and added high-resolution HLA genotyping to investigate patterns of TCR occurrence. The aim of the study was to test whether cataloging public T cell receptors could identify signatures of past pathogen exposure. The T cell repertoires of several hundred subjects were profiled by immunosequencing and related to cytomegalovirus serostatus. An early release that covered about 600 HLA-typed donors contained around 330 gigabases of sequencing data and tens of millions of unique TCR sequences. HLA typing included class I and class II loci at four-digit resolution.

The cohort consisted of approximately 690 healthy bone marrow donors. All cohort members were sampled while nominally healthy, although unrecorded immune exposures were likely present. The donor was CMV seronegative and was included in the group of a few hundred seronegative cohort members. Each donor provided a peripheral blood sample, and peripheral blood mononuclear cells were used for TCR beta sequencing. The Qiagen DNeasy Blood Extraction Kit was used to extract genomic DNA from the blood cell samples. Libraries were built with the immunoSEQ multiplex PCR assay. For the multiplex PCR, a mixture combining 60 forward primers for TCR Vbeta segments and 13 reverse primers for TCR Jbeta segments was used. A multiplex PCR assay on genomic DNA amplified the CDR3 region of rearranged TCR beta genes. Amplified TCR beta libraries were sequenced as 87-base-pair reads on the Illumina HiSeq System. In the original analysis: A later analysis counted about 80 million unique TCR beta chains across the 666 repertoires, and roughly 10 million of these chains were shared by at least two donors. A nearest-neighbor algorithm error-corrected the raw reads and collapsed the reads into unique sequences, merging closely related sequences to remove PCR and sequencing errors. To assign V, D and J gene segments, CDR3 sequences were aligned to IMGT reference sequences. For a sequence to be retained, a match of at least six nucleotides was required to both a V gene segment and a J gene segment. A rearrangement was called productive if the CDR3 had no stop codons and remained in frame with V and J, and every other rearrangement was called non-productive. CDR3 was defined by IMGT convention, running from the second conserved V-encoded cysteine to the conserved J-encoded phenylalanine. In an earlier analysis of 550 to 650 of the donors, sequences lacking an unambiguous match to a single V gene segment were excluded. In an earlier analysis of approximately 590 of the donors, a V segment was called functional when productive rearrangements were above 56.7%, and segregating when the standard deviation between donors exceeded 5%. A statistical classification framework was built to diagnose cytomegalovirus status from the catalog of TCR beta chain sequences. In a later analysis, V and J genes were assigned by comparing TCR nucleotide sequences against IMGT/GENE-DB human TR gene sequences. Using the TCRdist pipeline, a later analysis assigned CDR3 sequences along with most-parsimonious VDJ recombination scenarios. In a later analysis, each TCR beta chain was defined by its CDR3 amino acid sequence together with its V-gene family, and reads lacking a unique V-gene family were excluded. In a later analysis, fewer than 650 highly shared, low-generation-probability nucleotide sequences were removed to address suspected cross-contamination and a sequencing artifact. For each public chain, a later analysis derived a clonal expansion index from normalized ranks of inferred template counts within each repertoire. A later analysis computed generation probabilities with a VDJ recombination model fitted to out-of-frame rearrangements, and checked the results against IGoR. In a later analysis, TCR-TCR, TCR-HLA and TCR-CMV co-occurrence was scored with hypergeometric tests, and a repertoire-size bias correction was applied to TCR pairs. In a later analysis, false discovery rates were estimated by permuting HLA or CMV assignments 20 times. In a later analysis, co-occurring TCRs were grouped using DBSCAN, with TCRdist sequence similarity added in when clustering inside HLA-allele-positive subsets. For co-occurrence clustering, repertoires with fewer than 30,000 or more than 120,000 public chains were excluded, along with a handful of repertoires with anomalous nucleotide sharing. The table comes from immuneACCESS by way of TCRdb, which keeps in-frame sequences with V and J called. Part of the clones is missing from these tables; in studies checked, under half for an unresolved V gene and the rest for unknown reasons. V and J calls and clone size are those listed in that table; D and trimming were worked out from the DNA. Here the sample has about 140,000 clones; roughly three quarters occur a single time. Over 2.5% of the sample lies in the top ten.

Overall study results and their limits: The study gave a list of 150 to 200 TCR beta chains associated with cytomegalovirus. In a later genetic analysis, fewer N-insertions in productive TCRs were reported among donors in an Asian-associated ancestry cluster than the approximately 710-donor mean. Cytomegalovirus status was reported to be diagnosed by the classifier with high specificity and sensitivity in both the original and validation cohorts. A later genetic analysis associated a missense DCLRE1C variant with V-gene and J-gene trimming of TCR beta chains, and an independent cohort replicated the association. In this cohort, only TCR beta chains were sequenced, and detectable features were limited by the absence of alpha or paired-chain data. Because HLA typing was unavailable for some donors at each locus, only the typed subset was used in association tests. In a later analysis, TCR association rates were found to vary across HLA loci, with the most associated TCRs seen for DRB1 alleles and the fewest for HLA-C alleles. It was suggested by the authors that the approach could potentially be generalized to other disease states and immunological phenotypes. A later analysis associated 15,000 to 20,000 TCR beta sequences with specific HLA alleles at a false discovery rate of 0.05. Linkage disequilibrium might explain the correlated functional status among segregating V segments, but an unknown experimental factor could not be ruled out. Compared with equally common non-associated chains, HLA-associated TCR beta chains in a later analysis were more clonally expanded and had lower generation probabilities. Several of the top co-occurrence clusters appeared to be linked to parvovirus B19, influenza, CMV and Epstein-Barr virus, according to a later analysis. In an earlier analysis of over 550 of the donors, most TCR beta V segments were observed in productive rearrangements about 87% or about 30% of the time, broadly matching IMGT annotations. Because the 87-base-pair reads could not distinguish some IMGT-functional V segments, including TRBV6-2 and TRBV6-3, those segments were excluded. A cluster of highly shared sequence variants was judged likely to represent a technical artifact of the sequencing pipeline. When HLA alleles, especially DR and DQ, strongly co-occurred, attributing TCR associations to individual alleles was difficult. A later analysis found that most CMV-associated TCR beta chains appeared HLA-restricted, with HLA associations seemingly driven largely by CMV exposure. Because counts were too low, about 18 rarely observed V segments, including chromosome 9 orphons, were excluded from the earlier analysis of several hundred of the donors. While some public TCRs were present in many individuals, most TCR sequences turned up only very rarely across donors. A further reported finding was that TCR beta sequences accurately predicted the HLA-A and HLA-B alleles for most subjects in the first cohort. Sequencing depth was assumed to be roughly uniform across donors in the presence/absence analyses, though that assumption may not hold. For the cohort, immune exposure information was limited to CMV serostatus. A few of the identified cytomegalovirus-associated TCR beta chains were confirmed in vitro to be specific for cytomegalovirus antigens.

Only one count was recorded for this clone. This clone's antigen is unknown. No base quality values were provided; no much bigger clone lies one nucleotide off. The CDR3, cysteine through phenylalanine, is 16 amino acids long. The retained sequence is limited to the CDR3, 48 bases, with the frame set at the first base. CDR1 is given as GTSNPN and CDR2 as SVGIG, both from the germline V gene (reference sequence). The germline V and J ends show losses of 4 bases and 5 bases respectively, and no gene match explains 11 bases of the junction. Recombination joined TRBV30 with TRBJ2-3; a stretch of 11 junction bases matches TRBD2. The sample was PBMCs. The source of this sequence is a man aged 35 to 55 in good health and CMV-seronegative. The CDR3 is CAWTWGSGGVKDTQYF. The bases are TGTGCCTGGACCTGGGGTAGCGGGGGGGTGAAAGATACGCAGTATTTT.